These 9 T cell receptor beta chains were sequenced from one sample in a study of control samples from healthy donors and cancer patients (TCRdb year 2020). Library construction relied on the immunoSEQ multiplex PCR assay. TCRdb retrieved this table from immuneACCESS and kept in-frame rearrangements only. Not all clones are present; in checked studies, unresolved V genes account for under half, and no reason is known for the remainder. The sample records over 150,000 clones, nearly 90% of which are singletons. The top ten constitute 1.2% to 1.5% of the sample. The specimen sequenced was blood. The receptors shown here come from a woman aged 45-60 years in good health.

The chain employs TRBV9 and TRBJ2-2; 7 nucleotides match TRBD1. Per the germline V gene, CDR1 is SGDLS and CDR2 is YYNGEE. J was trimmed by 4 bases and V by 4 bases; bases with no gene match: 7. The CDR3 runs 15 residues. CDR3 sequence (DNA): TGTGCCAGCAGCATACAGGGGATCAGCACCGGGGAGCTGTTTTTT. It is translated as CASSIQGISTGELFF.

This rearrangement joins TRBV7-9 to TRBJ1-4; no firm D call. This CDR3 comprises 12 residues. V lost 5 bases to trimming and J lost 10 bases, with 11 bases between them. CDR1 is SEHNR and CDR2 is FQNEAQ in the germline V gene (reference sequence). CDR3 protein: CASSPIRSKLFF. The CDR3 DNA is TGTGCCAGCAGCCCCATTCGGTCAAAACTGTTTTTT.

V is TRBV9 and J is TRBJ1-2; D call uncertain. The CDR3 is made up of 15 amino acids. V lost 0 bases to trimming and J lost 2 bases, with 11 bases between them. Germline lookup yields CDR1 SGDLS and CDR2 YYNGEE. Written as DNA, the CDR3 is TGTGCCAGCAGCGTAGGCGGCAGGCGGAACTATGGCTACACCTTC. This encodes CASSVGGRRNYGYTF.

The CDR3 bases are TGTGCCAGCACCGGAGGCGGGACAGTGAATGAAAAACTGTTTTTT. Translating it yields CASTGGGTVNEKLFF. The chain uses TRBV28 and TRBJ1-4; TRBD1 matches at 7 bases. The CDR3 is 15 amino acids. Germline V gives CDR1 MDHEN, CDR2 SYDVKM. J was trimmed by 5 bases and V by 7 bases; bases with no gene match: 10.

This clone appeared a single time. The chain combines TRBV28 with TRBJ1-2; D possibly corresponds to TRBD1 (5 bases). CDR3 size: 13 residues. The V gene's germline CDR1 is MDHEN and CDR2 SYDVKM. Trimming removed 2 bases from V and 6 bases from J, with 10 bases in between. In DNA form, the CDR3 reads TGTGCCAGCAGTTTACCCCAAGGGGATGGCTACACCTTC. It yields the protein CASSLPQGDGYTF.

The chain recombines TRBV7-3 with TRBJ1-1; D not resolved. The V gene's germline CDR1 is SGHTA and CDR2 FQGTGA. The CDR3 covers 15 residues. The ends were cut back, 1 base at V and 1 base at J, with 10 bases in the middle. The CDR3 sequence is CASSLKRMGNTEAFF. For the CDR3, the DNA is TGTGCCAGCAGCTTAAAACGGATGGGGAACACTGAAGCTTTCTTT.

In this sample, this clone turned up once. The J gene is TRBJ1-6, the V gene TRBV4-1, with D possibly TRBD1 on 5 matching bases. V gave up 1 base and J gave up 6 bases, with 16 bases separating them. The CDR3 extends over 17 amino acids. Germline CDR1 MGHRA, CDR2 YSYEKL. CDR3 sequence (DNA): TGCGCCAGCAGCCAAGTGGGGGGACCACGTAGTAATTCACCCCTCCACTTT. Translation gives CASSQVGGPRSNSPLHF.

The rearrangement links TRBV3-1 (or the pseudogene TRBV3-2) to TRBJ1-1; D might be TRBD1 (6 bases). Between the trimmed V and J ends, which lost 1 base and 8 bases, there was a span of 14 bases. The V gene's germline CDR1 is LGHDT and CDR2 YNNKEL (reference sequence). This CDR3 contains 14 residues. The CDR3 region has the DNA TGTGCCAGCAGCCAAGGGGGGCTTACCTCCGAAGCTTTCTTT. Translated: CASSQGGLTSEAFF.

This chain joins TRBV7-8 and TRBJ2-5; 16 bases align to TRBD2. Germline CDR1 is SGHVS and CDR2 is FQNEAQ. The CDR3 is 17 residues long. V was pared by 5 bases and J by 5 bases, with 8 bases of the junction left unmatched. CDR3 amino acids: CASSVPGTSGRAETQYF. In nucleotides, the CDR3 is TGTGCCAGCAGCGTCCCCGGGACTAGCGGGAGGGCGGAGACCCAGTACTTC.